The 30 T cell receptor beta chains listed next were all sequenced from one sample in a study of high-grade serous ovarian cancer treatment subgroups. Tumor samples were obtained before definitive surgery or chemotherapy. Assay used: immunoSEQ multiplex PCR; TCRdb lists only in-frame clones, some missing. The sample includes under 3,500 clones, 60% to 80% seen only once; the top ten take more than 4.5%. The sample consisted of tumor tissue. Receptors were obtained from a human donor with high-grade serous ovarian cancer.

V and J are TRBV9 and TRBJ1-2, with D uncertain. V dropped 0 bases and J dropped 4 bases, with 10 bases sitting between them. Germline CDR1 and CDR2: SGDLS and YYNGEE. The CDR3 runs to 14 residues. CDR3 residues: CASSVAGNLYGYTF. CDR3 DNA: TGTGCCAGCAGCGTAGCGGGGAACCTCTATGGCTACACCTTC. The variable domain in full, completed from reference TRBV9 and TRBJ1-2, reads DSGVTQTPKHLITATGQRVTLRCSPRSGDLSVYWYQQSLDQGLQFLIQYYNGEERAKGNILERFSAQQFPDLHSELNLSSLELGDSALYFCASSVAGNLYGYTFGSGTRLTVV.

The chain has TRBV15 and TRBJ2-6; possible D gene TRBD1, 6 bases. Germline loops: CDR1 LNHNV, CDR2 YYDKDF (reference sequence). This CDR3 region has 16 residues. The V and J ends lost 1 base and 0 bases respectively, with 7 bases between them. CDR3 sequence: CATSRGQDSGANVLTF. For the CDR3, the DNA is TGTGCCACCAGCAGAGGACAGGACTCTGGGGCCAACGTCCTGACTTTC.

CDR3: CAIGTEGNEQFF. The CDR3 DNA sequence: TGTGCCATCGGGACAGAGGGCAATGAGCAGTTCTTC. V gene TRBV10-3 combines with J gene TRBJ2-1, with 7 bases identical to TRBD1. The V gene's germline CDR1 is ENHRY and CDR2 SYGVKD. The CDR3 is made up of 12 amino acids. The trim removed 8 bases at V and 6 bases at J, leaving 4 bases unmatched.

J is TRBJ2-7 and V is TRBV29-1; a weak D match, TRBD2 (5 bases). In germline, CDR1 is SQVTM, CDR2 ANQGSEA. The CDR3 contains 12 residues. Trimming pared 7 bases from V and 6 bases from J, leaving 16 bases between. CDR3 bases: TGCAGCGCCCAAGGTATGAGGGCCGAGCAGTACTTC. Translated, it gives CSAQGMRAEQYF.

This clone occurred once. V and J are TRBV6-6 and TRBJ2-2; D is unresolved. This CDR3 has 15 amino acids. The germline V and J ends were trimmed by 6 bases and 3 bases, with 14 bases remaining between them. Germline V gene data show CDR1 as MNHNY and CDR2 as SVGAGI (reference sequence). CDR3 protein: CASSTRVVYTGELFF. CDR3 DNA sequence: TGTGCCAGCAGCACGAGAGTAGTTTACACCGGGGAGCTGTTTTTT.

The chain employs TRBV6-5 and TRBJ1-6; D unresolved. The V end was cut by 5 bases, the J end by 7 bases, with 12 bases between. CDR3 length equals 14 residues. Germline V lookup: CDR1 MNHEY, CDR2 SVGAGI. In nucleotides, the CDR3 is TGTGCCAGCAGTACCCGTCCCTGGAATTCACCCCTCCACTTT. Protein product: CASSTRPWNSPLHF.

This clone occurred a few times. The V and J genes are TRBV23-1 and TRBJ2-5, with 10 bases identical to TRBD1. TRBV23-1 belongs to the ORF category, with a function that is uncertain. With 2 bases clipped from V and 5 bases from J, the junction kept 8 bases outside the gene matches. This CDR3 spans 16 amino acids. This chain's CDR3 is CASSQVRGTGAETQYF. The CDR3 nucleotides read TGCGCCAGCAGTCAAGTCCGAGGGACAGGGGCTGAGACCCAGTACTTC.

With respect to this clone: Sequence at one end of the junction differs from germline and may be a read error. The chain is built from TRBV7-9 and TRBJ1-6, with D possibly matching TRBD1 (5 bases). The CDR3 is made up of 16 amino acids. Germline CDR1 SEHNR, CDR2 FQNEAQ (reference sequence). CDR3 amino acids: CASSSDILSYNSLLHF. CDR3 nucleotide sequence: TGTGCCAGCAGCTCGGACATACTGTCCTATAATTCACTCCTCCACTTT. Full variable domain (rest looked up from reference TRBV7-9 and TRBJ1-6): DTGVSQNPRHKITKRGQNVTFRCDPISEHNRLYWYRQTLGQGPEFLTYFQNEAQLEKSRLLSDRFSAERPKGSFSTLEIQRTEQGDSAMYLCASSSDILSYNSLLHFGNGTRLTVT.

The chain combines TRBV5-1 with TRBJ1-6; weak D call: TRBD1 (6 bases). V was shortened by 0 bases and J by 9 bases, with 13 bases between the two germline ends. Germline V gives CDR1 SGHRS, CDR2 YFSETQ. The CDR3 extends over 15 amino acids. CDR3 protein: CASSLDGGAASPLHF. The CDR3 DNA reads TGCGCCAGCAGCTTGGATGGGGGGGCGGCTTCACCCCTCCACTTT.

The V and J genes are TRBV5-4 and TRBJ2-5; 7 nucleotides align to TRBD1. Near its end, the DNA agrees better with TRBJ2-7, so the J call may be wrong. This CDR3 is built from 14 residues. The germline CDR1 and CDR2 sequences are SGHNT and YYREEE (reference sequence). Written as DNA, the CDR3 is TGTGCCAGCAGCTTGGGAGGGGGCGGAGGCGAGCAGTACTTC. This encodes CASSLGGGGGEQYF.

The chain uses TRBV9 and TRBJ2-3; D perhaps matches TRBD2 (6 bases). The CDR3 spans 17 residues. V lost 4 bases to trimming and J lost 3 bases, with 21 bases between them. Germline V CDR1 and CDR2: SGDLS, YYNGEE. CDR3 DNA sequence: TGTGCCAGCAGCCCGTCGACTAGTTCGACTCGGACAGATACGCAGTATTTT. This gives the protein CASSPSTSSTRTDTQYF.

The chain joins TRBV2 to TRBJ2-2; D might be TRBD2 (5 bases). Trimming took off 11 bases at V and 0 bases at J, with 19 bases between the two ends. CDR1 is SNHLY and CDR2 is FYNNEI in the germline V gene. The CDR3 has 16 residues. The DNA for the CDR3 is TGTGCCCGACGGGATGCACCACCCTCGAACACCGGGGAGCTGTTTTTT. Translation: CARRDAPPSNTGELFF.

The chain couples TRBV9 to TRBJ2-7; D is uncertain. V gave up 0 bases and J gave up 2 bases, with 6 bases separating them. Looked up from germline, CDR1 is SGDLS and CDR2 is YYNGEE. This CDR3 has 13 residues. CDR3 DNA: TGTGCCAGCAGCGTAGGGCAGACCTACGAGCAGTACTTC. Translating it yields CASSVGQTYEQYF.

The chain joins TRBV7-8 to TRBJ1-1; D gene uncertain. Trimming shortened V by 5 bases and J by 1 base, and 11 bases separated the two germline ends. Germline lookup yields CDR1 SGHVS and CDR2 FQNEAQ. The CDR3 has 14 amino acids. The CDR3 DNA reads TGTGCCAGCAGCCCACAGATAGAGAACACTGAAGCTTTCTTT. It specifies CASSPQIENTEAFF.

This chain joins TRBV4-2 and TRBJ2-5; 12 bases agree with TRBD1. The CDR3 is made up of 15 amino acids. Germline V gives CDR1 LGHNA, CDR2 YNFKEQ. Trimming removed 3 bases from V and 5 bases from J; junction bases left unmatched: 4. CDR3 nucleotide sequence: TGTGCCAGCAGCCAGGGACAGGGGGCGAGGGAGACCCAGTACTTC. As protein: CASSQGQGARETQYF.

The gene calls are TRBV2 and TRBJ1-5; no definite D call. Germline assignment: CDR1 SNHLY and CDR2 FYNNEI. CDR3 length: 14 residues. V was cut by 3 bases and J by 2 bases, with 8 bases left in between. The CDR3 loop is CASSELRGNQPQHF. CDR3 nucleotide sequence: TGTGCCAGCAGTGAGTTGCGGGGCAATCAGCCCCAGCATTTT.

This chain joins TRBV7-9 and TRBJ2-1, with 9 bases identical to TRBD1. Unmatched junction bases numbered 2, after V lost 6 bases and J lost 5 bases. The CDR3 extends over 13 amino acids. Germline lookup yields CDR1 SEHNR and CDR2 FQNEAQ (reference sequence). Here the CDR3 DNA reads TGTGCCAGCAGGACAGGGGGTAACAATGAGCAGTTCTTC. It is translated as CASRTGGNNEQFF. The whole variable domain, remainder taken from reference TRBV7-9 and TRBJ2-1, is DTGVSQNPRHKITKRGQNVTFRCDPISEHNRLYWYRQTLGQGPEFLTYFQNEAQLEKSRLLSDRFSAERPKGSFSTLEIQRTEQGDSAMYLCASRTGGNNEQFFGPGTRLTVL.

The gene calls are TRBV5-1 and TRBJ2-1, with 8 bases lining up with TRBD2. Germline loops: CDR1 SGHRS, CDR2 YFSETQ. Germline trimming cut 6 bases from V and 0 bases from J; bases unmatched to any gene: 5. This CDR3 is built from 15 residues. DNA for the CDR3: TGCGCCAGCACAACGGGGGGGAGCTCCTACAATGAGCAGTTCTTC. Translating it yields CASTTGGSSYNEQFF.

The V gene is TRBV11-2, the J gene TRBJ2-2; D possibly uses TRBD1 or TRBD2 (6 bases each). This CDR3 spans 16 amino acids. Germline CDR1 reads SGHAT; CDR2 reads FQNNGV. Trimming shortened V by 5 bases and J by 4 bases, and 17 bases separated the two germline ends. For the CDR3, the DNA is TGTGCCAGCAGCCAGGGGCCGAGGGGGGTCACCGGGGAGCTGTTTTTT. It specifies CASSQGPRGVTGELFF.

The V gene is TRBV11-2, the J gene TRBJ2-5, with 7 bases that match TRBD2. With 3 bases clipped from V and 4 bases from J, the junction kept 5 bases outside the gene matches. The CDR3 has 14 residues. CDR1 and CDR2 from the germline V gene are SGHAT and FQNNGV. For the CDR3, the DNA is TGTGCCAGCAGCTTTAGTGGGAGGGGAGAGACCCAGTACTTC. Its translation: CASSFSGRGETQYF.

The V and J genes are TRBV19 and TRBJ2-3, with D perhaps TRBD2 (6 bases). From germline, CDR1 is LNHDA and CDR2 SQIVND (reference sequence). Trimming removed 5 bases from V and 0 bases from J, with 24 bases in between. This CDR3 contains 19 residues. CDR3 sequence (DNA): TGTGCCAGTAGTTCCCCCTGGGGGGAGCGGAAAACTAGCACAGATACGCAGTATTTT. Residues: CASSSPWGERKTSTDTQYF.

This clone was found a few times. V usage is TRBV19 and J usage is TRBJ2-7, with 7 bases matching TRBD2. The trim removed 5 bases at V and 6 bases at J, leaving 7 bases unmatched. Germline V gene data show CDR1 as LNHDA and CDR2 as SQIVND (reference sequence). This CDR3 comprises 13 residues. CDR3 sequence reads: CASSLRTGGEQYF. The CDR3 DNA reads as TGTGCCAGTAGTCTGCGGACGGGGGGCGAGCAGTACTTC.

The chain combines TRBV11-3 with TRBJ1-1; TRBD1 is a possible D gene (5 bases). Trimming stripped 0 bases from V and 3 bases from J, with 8 bases between. Germline CDR1 SGHNT, CDR2 YENEEA. There are 14 residues in the CDR3. CDR3 nucleotides: TGTGCCAGCAGCTTAGAAGGGGAAGACACTGAAGCTTTCTTT. Protein product: CASSLEGEDTEAFF.

V gene TRBV2 combines with J gene TRBJ2-3, with D possibly TRBD2 on 5 matching bases. Trimming took off 7 bases at V and 4 bases at J, with 9 bases between the two ends. The CDR3 is 12 residues long. Germline CDR1 and CDR2: SNHLY and FYNNEI. The CDR3: CASKASPDTQYF. The CDR3, as DNA: TGTGCCAGCAAGGCTAGCCCAGATACGCAGTATTTT.

The chain links TRBV11-2 to TRBJ2-3; 9 bases align to TRBD2. J gave up 6 bases and V 5 bases, and 12 bases lay outside the gene matches. This CDR3 is built from 16 residues. In germline, CDR1 is SGHAT, CDR2 FQNNGV. CDR3 in amino acids: CASSLLRAGGGDTQYF. The CDR3, as DNA: TGTGCCAGCAGCCTCCTCCGAGCGGGGGGCGGGGATACGCAGTATTTT.

This clone has more than one count but fewer than ten. V and J are TRBV5-1 and TRBJ1-2, with D unresolved. Trimming pared 2 bases from V and 7 bases from J, leaving 9 bases between. The CDR3 runs 12 residues. Per germline, CDR1 SGHRS and CDR2 YFSETQ. CDR3 sequence (DNA): TGCGCCAGCAGCTTCGACGGACTTGGCTACACCTTC. Translated, it gives CASSFDGLGYTF.

The chain couples TRBV7-9 to TRBJ1-2; no clear D. The CDR3 runs 16 residues. The V and J ends lost 4 bases and 5 bases respectively, with 20 bases between them. The germline V gene has CDR1 SEHNR and CDR2 FQNEAQ (reference sequence). The DNA of the CDR3 is TGTGCCAGCAGCTATGACGAGGCAGAGGATAAGTATGGCTACACCTTC. Its translation is CASSYDEAEDKYGYTF.

The chain uses TRBV7-2 and TRBJ1-6; 10 bases agree with TRBD1. From germline, CDR1 is SGHTA and CDR2 FQGNSA. Unmatched junction bases numbered 5, after V lost 3 bases and J lost 9 bases. The CDR3 is 15 residues long. The CDR3 region has the DNA TGTGCCAGCAGCTTTTTTGACAGGGGGCTTTCACCCCTCCACTTT. Encoded protein: CASSFFDRGLSPLHF.

The V gene is TRBV5-5, the J gene TRBJ1-1; 10 positions agree with TRBD1. The germline CDR1 and CDR2 sequences are SGHKS and YYEKEE (reference sequence). V gave up 4 bases and J gave up 10 bases; unmatched junction bases: 7. The CDR3 is 13 amino acids. The DNA for the CDR3 is TGTGCCAGCAGCGGTGGGACAGGGGTTGGAGCTTTCTTT. Protein sequence: CASSGGTGVGAFF. Drawing the rest from reference TRBV5-5 and TRBJ1-1, the complete variable domain is DAGVTQSPTHLIKTRGQQVTLRCSPISGHKSVSWYQQVLGQGPQFIFQYYEKEERGRGNFPDRFSARQFPNYSSELNVNALLLGDSALYLCASSGGTGVGAFFGQGTRLTVV.

The chain couples TRBV9 to TRBJ2-5; TRBD2 aligns across 8 bases. The CDR3 extends over 16 amino acids. In germline, CDR1 is SGDLS, CDR2 YYNGEE. The V and J ends lost 4 bases and 0 bases, in that order; junction bases with no gene match: 8. CDR3 loop: CASSPASGGDQETQYF. In DNA form, the CDR3 reads TGTGCCAGCAGCCCGGCAAGCGGGGGTGACCAAGAGACCCAGTACTTC. Using reference TRBV9 and TRBJ2-5 for the parts outside the CDR3, the full variable domain is DSGVTQTPKHLITATGQRVTLRCSPRSGDLSVYWYQQSLDQGLQFLIQYYNGEERAKGNILERFSAQQFPDLHSELNLSSLELGDSALYFCASSPASGGDQETQYFGPGTRLLVL.